The TCR beta chain described here comes from a study of blood T cell repertoires in COVID-19 (dated by TCRdb to the early 2020s). Broadly, across the study: Samples covering the acute and convalescent phases of COVID-19 were provided by collaborators in the United States, Italy and Spain. The prospective study material was composed of cDNA or gDNA derived from T cells, B-cell-depleted T cells, or PBMCs. The dataset comprised deeply sampled blood TCRbeta repertoires from subjects exposed to, actively infected with, or recovered from COVID-19. The repertoires were released in a freely available public database intended as a resource for research on the immune response to SARS-CoV-2. The samples were drawn from two sources: the first 160 participants of the ongoing ImmuneRACE study, and 950 to 1,500 subjects contributed by 6 global collaborators. A de-identified subject ID, COVID-19 status, age in years and sex were almost always included in the sample metadata. Where available, HLA class I and class II types were obtained from metadata supplied by the sample provider rather than from assay-based typing. Here is what the overall study found, with its caveats: How much clinical and demographic metadata was included differed by source and by participant, and the metadata was provided uncurated.

At one collaborating source in Seattle, patients were enrolled during active infection and were followed longitudinally through the course of disease. Whole blood was collected in K2EDTA tubes by collaborating institutions according to the institutions' own protocols. For TCRbeta analysis, collaborator samples were shipped as frozen whole blood, as isolated PBMCs, or as DNA extracted from either sample type. Turning to this clone: Its antigen remains undetermined. The sample holds no much larger clone one base away, and base qualities are not on file.

Counted from cysteine to phenylalanine, this CDR3 has 16 amino acids. Only CDR3 DNA remains: 48 bases, in frame from the first base. The germline V gene supplies CDR1 SGDLS and CDR2 YYNGEE. Deletion took 0 bases off V and 0 bases off J, with a span of 12 bases between the germline ends. The immunoSEQ Assay, a bias-controlled multiplex PCR, was used to amplify TCRbeta CDR3 regions from genomic DNA. As for how the authors treated the data: Within the assay, amplification of reference gene primers was used to estimate how many nucleated cells each sample contained. To quantify the absolute abundance of each unique TCRbeta CDR3 rearrangement, sequence reads were collapsed and filtered. For each sample, productive Simpson clonality was calculated by taking the square root of Simpson's diversity index across productive rearrangements. This is the immuneACCESS table as TCRdb keeps it, with only in-frame sequences that have V and J called. A part of the clones is gone; compared with another copy, unresolved V genes explain less than half, and the rest is unexplained. Clone size and V and J calls were adopted from that table, with D and trimming inferred from the DNA. The sample includes hundreds of thousands of clones, with nearly 85% observed a single time. The top ten clones comprise around 1.3% of the sample.

The sequenced sample consisted of peripheral blood. The rearrangement combines TRBV9 with TRBJ1-2; TRBD1 might be the D gene, on 6 matching bases. The TCR comes from a woman between 25 and 40 years old with COVID-19, enrolled during active disease. This receptor has the CDR3 CASSVVGGTANYGYTF. The nucleotides are TGTGCCAGCAGCGTAGTAGGGGGTACAGCTAACTATGGCTACACCTTC.